The clone carrying this T cell receptor (beta chain) was detected a few times. One entry per CDR3 protein results from TCRdb running MiXCR on the reads. The sample holds approximately 750,000 distinct CDR3 sequences, 35% seen once. The sample belongs to a study of T cell repertoires in cytomegalovirus infection. Turning to the study itself: Public TCR beta signatures indicated both CMV infection and matching HLA type.

The CDR3 consists of 17 residues. The trim removed 3 bases at V and 3 bases at J, leaving 9 bases unmatched. Looked up from germline, CDR1 is MNHEY and CDR2 is SMNVEV (reference sequence). This sequence was found in a human donor in good health (CMV status not recorded). Some clones in this sample may be carry-over from other donors' samples. The V gene is TRBV27, the J gene TRBJ2-1; TRBD2 matches 9 bases. Sample: PBMCs. Here the CDR3 DNA reads TGTGCCAGCAGTTTTTTAACGGGACTAGCTTTCTACAATGAGCAGTTCTTC. As protein: CASSFLTGLAFYNEQFF.